The clone carrying this T cell receptor beta chain was detected only once. Its antigen is as yet unknown. This entry comes from a study of cytomegalovirus exposure and HLA in healthy donors. Overall study findings and caveats: Testing in vitro showed a few CMV-associated chains specific for CMV antigens. What a later analysis reportedly showed was that an Asian-associated ancestry cluster had fewer N-insertions than the roughly 670-donor mean. It was about 150 TCR beta chains that were listed as cytomegalovirus-associated.

The CDR3 has 17 amino acids. V trimming: 3 bases; J trimming: 7 bases; junction bases outside the gene matches: 10. CDR1 is SGHNT, CDR2 YYREEE, per germline (reference sequence). The study ran its PCR with 60 Vbeta and 13 Jbeta primers. The assay was immunoSEQ multiplex PCR, and TCRdb's table has in-frame clones only and misses some. The sample contains nearly 110,000 clones, approximately 81% of which appear only once. The rearrangement joins TRBV5-4 to TRBJ2-7; 16 bases are shared with TRBD2. This clonotype was sampled from a man aged 25-45 years in good health and CMV-seronegative. Source material: PBMCs. DNA of the CDR3: TGTGCCAGCAGCTGGGGACTAGCGGGAGGGCCACGGCGAGAGCAGTACTTC. This encodes CASSWGLAGGPRREQYF.